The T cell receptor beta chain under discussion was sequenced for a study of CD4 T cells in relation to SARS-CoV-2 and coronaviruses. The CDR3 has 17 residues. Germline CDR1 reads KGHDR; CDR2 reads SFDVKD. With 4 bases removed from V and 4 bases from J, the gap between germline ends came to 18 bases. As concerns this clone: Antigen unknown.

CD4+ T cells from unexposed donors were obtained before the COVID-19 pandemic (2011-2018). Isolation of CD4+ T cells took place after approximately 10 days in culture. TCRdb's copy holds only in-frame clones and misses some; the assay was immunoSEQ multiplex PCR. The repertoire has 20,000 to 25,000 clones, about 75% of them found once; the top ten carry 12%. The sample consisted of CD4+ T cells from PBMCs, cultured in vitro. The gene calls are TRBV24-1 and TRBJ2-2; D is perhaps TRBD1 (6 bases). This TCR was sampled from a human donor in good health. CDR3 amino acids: CATSDYRVARGTGELFF. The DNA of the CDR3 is TGTGCCACCAGTGACTACAGGGTTGCCCGGGGCACCGGGGAGCTGTTTTTT.